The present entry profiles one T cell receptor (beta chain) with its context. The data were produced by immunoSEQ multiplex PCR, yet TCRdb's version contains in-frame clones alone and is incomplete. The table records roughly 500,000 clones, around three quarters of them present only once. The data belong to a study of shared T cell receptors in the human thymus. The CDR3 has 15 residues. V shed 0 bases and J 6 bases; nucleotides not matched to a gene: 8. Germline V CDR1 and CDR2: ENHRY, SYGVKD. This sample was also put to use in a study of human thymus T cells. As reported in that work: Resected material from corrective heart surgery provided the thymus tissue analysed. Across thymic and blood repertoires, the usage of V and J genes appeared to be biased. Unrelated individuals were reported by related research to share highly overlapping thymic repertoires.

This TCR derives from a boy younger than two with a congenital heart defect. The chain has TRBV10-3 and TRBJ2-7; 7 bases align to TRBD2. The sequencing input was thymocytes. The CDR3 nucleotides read TGTGCCATCAGTGAGTCGGGACTACTAAGCGGCGAGCAGTACTTC. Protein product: CAISESGLLSGEQYF.